A single sample is the source of the 16 T cell receptor beta chains below, sequenced in a study of blood T cell repertoires in COVID-19. The repertoire was sequenced with immunoSEQ multiplex PCR; TCRdb's copy has only in-frame clones and lacks some. The data contain 70,000 to 100,000 clones, 90% to 95% of them singletons. Material for sequencing was peripheral blood. These receptors were collected from a man aged 55 to 70 with acute or convalescent COVID-19.

V and J are TRBV2 and TRBJ1-5; a weak D match, TRBD1 (6 bases). Germline CDR1 and CDR2: SNHLY and FYNNEI. V was shortened by 6 bases and J by 4 bases, with 10 bases between the two germline ends. CDR3 length equals 13 residues. Written as DNA, the CDR3 is TGTGCCAGCAGAGGACAGCCAAATCAGCCCCAGCATTTT. It yields the protein CASRGQPNQPQHF.

V usage is TRBV19 and J usage is TRBJ1-2; TRBD1 matches at 9 bases. V was clipped by 6 bases and J by 5 bases; unmatched bases: 4. CDR1 LNHDA and CDR2 SQIVND come from the germline V gene (reference sequence). This CDR3 spans 13 amino acids. DNA of the CDR3: TGTGCCAGTAGCCCGACAGGGGGATATGGCTACACCTTC. Its translation is CASSPTGGYGYTF.

The chain links TRBV20-1 to TRBJ1-1; D possibly corresponds to TRBD1 (5 bases). The V gene lost 6 bases and the J gene lost 5 bases, with 10 bases spanning the gap. The V gene's germline CDR1 is DFQATT and CDR2 SNEGSKA (reference sequence). This CDR3 spans 11 amino acids. CDR3 coding DNA: TGCAGTGCCCGAGCAGGGACTGAAGCTTTCTTT. It translates to CSARAGTEAFF.

This rearrangement joins TRBV5-1 to TRBJ1-3; possible D gene TRBD1, 6 bases. The CDR3 contains 15 residues. Trimming left V 0 bases short and J 2 bases short, with 9 bases between. From germline, CDR1 is SGHRS and CDR2 YFSETQ. This CDR3 reads CASSLAGGPGNTIYF. The CDR3 nucleotides are TGCGCCAGCAGCTTGGCCGGGGGGCCTGGAAACACCATATATTTT.

This chain links TRBV9 with TRBJ2-5; 8 bases are a match to TRBD2. Trimming took 3 bases from V and 5 from J; bases not matched to a gene: 6. Looked up from germline, CDR1 is SGDLS and CDR2 is YYNGEE. This CDR3 has 14 amino acids. The CDR3 region has the DNA TGTGCCAGCAGCGGCGGGGCTAGCGGGGAGACCCAGTACTTC. The encoded protein is CASSGGASGETQYF.

This rearrangement joins TRBV28 to TRBJ1-1; TRBD1 matches at 9 bases. The CDR3 sequence is 18 residues long. The germline CDR1 and CDR2 sequences are MDHEN and SYDVKM. J gave up 2 bases and V 3 bases, and 13 bases lay outside the gene matches. The CDR3 DNA is TGTGCCAGCAGTTTGGGGGTTCTCCGACAGGGGGGAAACACTGAAGCTTTCTTT. Its protein product is CASSLGVLRQGGNTEAFF.

This clone was detected only once. The CDR3 loop is CASRRTGGDEKLFF. In DNA, the CDR3 is TGTGCCAGCAGGAGGACAGGGGGCGATGAAAAACTGTTTTTT. This chain connects TRBV6-5 to TRBJ1-4; TRBD1 agrees at 11 bases. Looked up from germline, CDR1 is MNHEY and CDR2 is SVGAGI. V lost 6 bases, J lost 6 bases, and 3 bases stayed unmatched. The CDR3 extends over 14 amino acids.

The rearrangement uses TRBV9 and TRBJ2-6, with D perhaps TRBD2 (6 bases). V was trimmed by 4 bases and J by 10 bases, leaving 15 bases between them. This CDR3 has 14 residues. The germline CDR1 and CDR2 sequences are SGDLS and YYNGEE. This chain's CDR3 is CASSPLTAGNVLTF. CDR3 coding DNA: TGTGCCAGCAGCCCCCTAACGGCGGGAAACGTCCTGACTTTC. Full variable domain (rest looked up from reference TRBV9 and TRBJ2-6): DSGVTQTPKHLITATGQRVTLRCSPRSGDLSVYWYQQSLDQGLQFLIQYYNGEERAKGNILERFSAQQFPDLHSELNLSSLELGDSALYFCASSPLTAGNVLTFGAGSRLTVL.

V is TRBV15 and J is TRBJ2-7; unclear D gene. Germline lookup yields CDR1 LNHNV and CDR2 YYDKDF (reference sequence). Trimming left V 0 bases short and J 0 bases short, with 6 bases between. This CDR3 spans 14 amino acids. The CDR3 protein is CATSRDLYSYEQYF. The CDR3 DNA is TGTGCCACCAGCAGAGATCTTTACTCCTACGAGCAGTACTTC.

The rearrangement links TRBV27 to TRBJ2-7, with 7 bases matching TRBD2. This CDR3 comprises 16 residues. The V segment lost 5 bases and the J segment 7 bases; nucleotides outside the gene matches: 17. Germline CDR1 reads MNHEY; CDR2 reads SMNVEV (reference sequence). CDR3 sequence reads: CASSPTTGLGTVEQYF. As DNA, the CDR3 is TGTGCCAGCAGTCCCACTACCGGACTAGGCACGGTTGAGCAGTACTTC.

The chain combines TRBV24-1 with TRBJ2-7; 7 bases align to TRBD2. The junction had 6 bases not matched to a gene; V was cut back by 1 base and J by 7 bases. The CDR3 spans 14 residues. Germline-derived CDR1 and CDR2 are KGHDR and SFDVKD. The CDR3 is CATSDLATGGEQYF. The CDR3 coding sequence is TGTGCCACCAGTGATTTAGCTACGGGGGGAGAGCAGTACTTC.

This clone was counted a single time. The chain employs TRBV6-5 and TRBJ1-2, with a weak D call TRBD1 (6 bases). Germline V gene data show CDR1 as MNHEY and CDR2 as SVGAGI. Trimming removed 6 bases at V and 2 bases at J, with 13 bases between. This CDR3 is 14 amino acids long. The CDR3 spells CASSLRGLNYGYTF. Here the CDR3 DNA reads TGTGCCAGCAGCCTCAGGGGCCTAAACTATGGCTACACCTTC.

The chain links TRBV14 to TRBJ2-7; D is possibly TRBD2 (6 bases). CDR3 length: 15 amino acids. Germline V gives CDR1 SGHDN, CDR2 FVKESK. V lost 1 base and J lost 0, with 10 bases in between. As DNA, the CDR3 is TGTGCCAGCAGCCAAGTCGGAGGGGCCTCCTACGAGCAGTACTTC. Translation gives CASSQVGGASYEQYF.

The chain uses TRBV29-1 and TRBJ1-1, with 8 nucleotides matching TRBD1. Trimming removed 5 bases from V and 4 bases from J; junction bases left unmatched: 6. The CDR3 covers 13 residues. Germline CDR1 and CDR2: SQVTM and ANQGSEA. The DNA for the CDR3 is TGCAGCGTTCCTGGACAGGGAAGCACTGAAGCTTTCTTT. Its translation: CSVPGQGSTEAFF.

The chain is built from TRBV6-4 and TRBJ2-3; TRBD1 aligns across 8 bases. This CDR3 has 16 amino acids. Germline CDR1 is MRHNA and CDR2 is SNTAGT. J gave up 4 bases and V 0 bases, and 6 bases lay outside the gene matches. CDR3: CASSDSIGQGADTQYF. The CDR3 DNA follows: TGTGCCAGCAGTGACTCGATAGGACAGGGAGCAGATACGCAGTATTTT.

The chain recombines TRBV10-2 with TRBJ1-1; a possible D gene is TRBD1 (6 bases). Trimming removed 5 bases at V and 8 bases at J, with 12 bases between. The CDR3 is made up of 12 amino acids. Germline assignment: CDR1 WSHSY and CDR2 SAAADI. This CDR3 is CASSQGPGEAFF. DNA of the CDR3: TGCGCCAGCAGTCAGGGGCCGGGGGAAGCTTTCTTT.